This passage covers 29 T cell receptor beta chains from one sample sequenced in a study of blood T cell repertoires in COVID-19. Assay used: immunoSEQ multiplex PCR; TCRdb lists only in-frame clones, some missing. There are approximately 270,000 clones in the sample; about 87% occur only once, and roughly 6.3% lies in the top ten. Sample: peripheral blood. The origin of the receptors is a woman in her 30s with COVID-19, enrolled during active disease.

The genes are TRBV6-2 or TRBV6-3 and TRBJ2-1; D not resolved. The CDR3 runs to 16 residues. Germline CDR1 reads MNHEY; CDR2 reads SVGEGT. V was cut by 0 bases and J by 0 bases, with 9 bases left in between. The CDR3 reads CASSYSFRSSYNEQFF. The CDR3 coding sequence is TGTGCCAGCAGTTACTCCTTCCGGAGCTCCTACAATGAGCAGTTCTTC.

CDR3 in DNA: TGTGCCAGCAGTTTCAGGTACAATCAGCCCCAGCATTTT. It yields the protein CASSFRYNQPQHF. The gene calls are TRBV2 and TRBJ1-5; no firm D call. V lost 5 bases and J 3 bases, leaving 8 bases between the germline ends. Germline V gene sequence: CDR1 SNHLY, CDR2 FYNNEI. This CDR3 region has 13 residues.

The chain links TRBV15 to TRBJ2-5; D gene ambiguous. The ends were cut back, 5 bases at V and 7 bases at J, with 11 bases in the middle. This CDR3 spans 12 amino acids. The germline V gene encodes CDR1 LNHNV and CDR2 YYDKDF (reference sequence). CDR3 in amino acids: CATSDNLGTQYF. Here the CDR3 DNA reads TGTGCCACCAGCGATAACCTCGGGACCCAGTACTTC.

The chain has TRBV14 and TRBJ2-3, with 7 bases that match TRBD2. Losses at the gene ends were 4 bases for V and 2 bases for J; bases not matched to a gene: 9. The CDR3 consists of 16 residues. The germline CDR1 and CDR2 sequences are SGHDN and FVKESK. DNA for the CDR3: TGTGCCAGCAGCCTGCGGCCCCGGGACTACACAGATACGCAGTATTTT. Protein product: CASSLRPRDYTDTQYF. Complete variable domain (other parts from reference TRBV14 and TRBJ2-3): EAGVTQFPSHSVIEKGQTVTLRCDPISGHDNLYWYRRVMGKEIKFLLHFVKESKQDESGMPNNRFLAERTGGTYSTLKVQPAELEDSGVYFCASSLRPRDYTDTQYFGPGTRLTVL.

The chain uses TRBV19 and TRBJ2-2, with D hard to call. This CDR3 spans 16 amino acids. The germline V gene has CDR1 LNHDA and CDR2 SQIVND (reference sequence). The ends were cut back, 1 base at V and 6 bases at J, with 15 bases in the middle. Here the CDR3 reads CASSIGLAVGSGELFF. The CDR3 DNA sequence: TGTGCCAGTAGTATAGGGTTGGCGGTTGGTTCCGGGGAGCTGTTTTTT.

The chain joins TRBV7-9 to TRBJ2-7; TRBD2 agrees at 7 bases. CDR3 size: 14 residues. V dropped 5 bases and J dropped 4; count of bases not matched to a gene: 8. Germline-derived CDR1 and CDR2 are SEHNR and FQNEAQ (reference sequence). This CDR3 reads CASSLAGDPYEQYF. CDR3 nucleotide sequence: TGTGCCAGCAGCCTGGCGGGGGATCCTTACGAGCAGTACTTC.

This sequence joins TRBV2 and TRBJ2-7; 9 bases line up with TRBD1. Germline V lookup: CDR1 SNHLY, CDR2 FYNNEI. The junction had 8 bases not matched to a gene; V was cut back by 6 bases and J by 2 bases. This CDR3 spans 15 amino acids. The CDR3 loop is CASSRQGGKAYEQYF. The CDR3 DNA reads TGTGCCAGCAGCCGACAGGGGGGCAAGGCCTACGAGCAGTACTTC.

This clone has just a few counts. The J gene is TRBJ1-4, the V gene TRBV19; 10 nucleotides match TRBD1. The CDR3 totals 17 residues. The V gene's germline CDR1 is LNHDA and CDR2 SQIVND (reference sequence). V was pared by 3 bases and J by 3 bases, with 7 bases of the junction left unmatched. CDR3: CASSISDRGLANEKLFF. The CDR3 DNA reads as TGTGCCAGTAGTATCTCCGACAGGGGGCTAGCTAATGAAAAACTGTTTTTT.

This clone is a singleton in its sample. V gene TRBV2 combines with J gene TRBJ2-7; perhaps TRBD1 as D (5 bases). Trimming removed 1 base at V and 1 base at J, with 17 bases between. The CDR3 extends over 17 amino acids. CDR1 is SNHLY and CDR2 is FYNNEI in the germline V gene. The CDR3 DNA is TGTGCCAGCAGTGAAGTGGCCACGAGACAGAGTTCCTACGAGCAGTACTTC. Protein: CASSEVATRQSSYEQYF.

This rearrangement joins TRBV19 to TRBJ1-1; D unresolved. The CDR3 sequence is 15 residues long. V dropped 10 bases and J dropped 0 bases, with 18 bases sitting between them. CDR1 and CDR2 from the germline V gene are LNHDA and SQIVND (reference sequence). CDR3 bases: TGTGCCACCACAGCCCTACCCAGGCTGAACACTGAAGCTTTCTTT. It encodes CATTALPRLNTEAFF.

J is TRBJ1-2 and V is TRBV27; 8 bases match TRBD1. V lost 5 bases, J lost 2 bases, and 1 base stayed unmatched. Per germline, CDR1 MNHEY and CDR2 SMNVEV (reference sequence). This CDR3 has 13 residues. CDR3 DNA sequence: TGTGCCAGCAGTAACAGGGGGAACTATGGCTACACCTTC. It codes for CASSNRGNYGYTF.

V gene TRBV5-1 combines with J gene TRBJ1-3, with D perhaps matching TRBD1 (5 bases). CDR1 SGHRS and CDR2 YFSETQ come from the germline V gene. CDR3 length equals 16 residues. With 0 bases removed from V and 0 bases from J, the gap between germline ends came to 10 bases. The DNA of the CDR3 is TGCGCCAGCAGCTTGGCAGGGTCCGGCTCTGGAAACACCATATATTTT. It is translated as CASSLAGSGSGNTIYF.

V is TRBV10-1 and J is TRBJ1-1; D is uncertain. There are 16 residues in the CDR3. Trimming took off 0 bases at V and 1 base at J, with 12 bases between the two ends. The germline V gene encodes CDR1 WNHNN and CDR2 SYGVQD (reference sequence). In DNA, the CDR3 is TGCGCCAGCAGTGAGTCTAGCTTGCGGCAGAACACTGAAGCTTTCTTT. Protein sequence: CASSESSLRQNTEAFF.

This clone was found many times. The rearrangement links TRBV10-2 to TRBJ1-1; 9 bases align to TRBD1. Germline-derived CDR1 and CDR2 are WSHSY and SAAADI. The V and J ends lost 2 bases and 6 bases, in that order; junction bases with no gene match: 7. This CDR3 region has 15 residues. CDR3 in DNA: TGCGCCAGCAGTGAGATAGGACAGGGGATCGCTGAAGCTTTCTTT. It yields the protein CASSEIGQGIAEAFF.

This clone came up a few times. The chain carries TRBV2 and TRBJ1-2; a possible D gene is TRBD1 (5 bases). The germline CDR1 and CDR2 sequences are SNHLY and FYNNEI. The CDR3 contains 12 residues. With 6 bases removed from V and 7 bases from J, the gap between germline ends came to 12 bases. CDR3 DNA: TGTGCCAGCAGCCCGGGACTTGGTGGCTACACCTTC. It yields the protein CASSPGLGGYTF.

The J gene is TRBJ2-1, the V gene TRBV27, with 10 positions matching TRBD2. Trimming cost V 6 bases and J 10 bases; bases outside gene matches: 21. The CDR3 is 18 residues long. The germline V gene encodes CDR1 MNHEY and CDR2 SMNVEV (reference sequence). The CDR3 loop reads CASSYYPIEREGAREQFF. CDR3 nucleotides: TGTGCCAGCAGCTATTACCCCATTGAGCGGGAGGGGGCACGGGAGCAGTTCTTC.

The chain links TRBV7-2 to TRBJ2-4; 8 positions match TRBD1. The CDR3 contains 16 residues. Trimming removed 3 bases from V and 1 base from J; junction bases left unmatched: 5. CDR1 and CDR2 from the germline V gene are SGHTA and FQGNSA. The CDR3 DNA follows: TGTGCCAGCAGCTTCCTCCAGGGGGCGGCCAAAAACATTCAGTACTTC. Translation: CASSFLQGAAKNIQYF.

The V and J genes are TRBV7-8 and TRBJ1-2, with TRBD1 as a possible D gene (6 bases). The CDR3 length is 18 residues. The V end was cut by 2 bases, the J end by 5 bases, with 24 bases between. CDR1 and CDR2 (germline): SGHVS, FQNEAQ. The CDR3 DNA reads as TGTGCCAGCAGCTTATCAGGGGACACTCCCAGAGGGGATTATGGCTACACCTTC. Translating gives CASSLSGDTPRGDYGYTF.

J is TRBJ1-1 and V is TRBV5-6; D unclear. CDR1 and CDR2 (germline): SGHDT, YYEEEE. The CDR3 is made up of 13 amino acids. V lost 0 bases and J 1 base, leaving 4 bases between the germline ends. Here the CDR3 reads CASSLAENTEAFF. As DNA, the CDR3 is TGTGCCAGCAGCTTGGCAGAGAACACTGAAGCTTTCTTT.

J is TRBJ1-6 and V is TRBV7-9, with 7 bases lining up with TRBD1. Germline V CDR1 and CDR2: SEHNR, FQNEAQ (reference sequence). V gave up 6 bases and J gave up 6 bases; unmatched junction bases: 14. This CDR3 has 17 residues. Here the CDR3 reads CASRKSFGGTVNSPLHF. In DNA form, the CDR3 reads TGTGCCAGCAGAAAGTCCTTCGGCGGGACAGTTAATTCACCCCTCCACTTT.

The chain combines TRBV7-9 with TRBJ2-4, with a weak D call TRBD2 (6 bases). The V end lost 6 bases, the J end lost 3 bases, and 18 bases lay between the germline ends. Germline V lookup: CDR1 SEHNR, CDR2 FQNEAQ (reference sequence). CDR3 length: 16 amino acids. CDR3 DNA: TGTGCCAGCAGTTCCGGTGGAGGGATGGTCAAAAACATTCAGTACTTC. Encoded protein: CASSSGGGMVKNIQYF.

As concerns this clone: An end of the junction does not agree with germline; a read error may underlie this. The chain employs TRBV7-7 and TRBJ2-1; 8 bases match TRBD2. The CDR3 extends over 13 amino acids. Germline V CDR1 and CDR2: SSHAT, FNYEAQ (reference sequence). The CDR3 spells CASSLAGRNEQFF. CDR3 nucleotide sequence: TGTGCTAGCAGCTTAGCGGGGAGGAATGAGCAGTTCTTC. Full variable domain (remainder filled in from reference TRBV7-7 and TRBJ2-1): GAGVSQSPRYKVTKRGQDVTLRCDPISSHATLYWYQQALGQGPEFLTYFNYEAQPDKSGLPSDRFSAERPEGSISTLTIQRTEQRDSAMYRCASSLAGRNEQFFGPGTRLTVL.

V is TRBV6-4 and J is TRBJ1-2; D is possibly TRBD1 (6 bases). The germline gives CDR1 MRHNA, CDR2 SNTAGT. CDR3 length: 14 residues. The V end was cut by 0 bases, the J end by 8 bases, with 13 bases between. The CDR3 protein is CASSDSRGKRGYTF. The DNA of the CDR3 is TGTGCCAGCAGTGACTCGAGGGGGAAAAGGGGCTACACCTTC.

The chain couples TRBV12-5 to TRBJ1-1; D is ambiguous. With 2 bases removed from V and 4 bases from J, the gap between germline ends came to 8 bases. Per germline, CDR1 LGHNT and CDR2 FRNRAP. CDR3 length: 13 amino acids. CDR3 amino acids: CASGLQPSTEAFF. In DNA, the CDR3 is TGTGCTAGTGGTTTGCAGCCTAGCACTGAAGCTTTCTTT.

Worth noting for this clone: The sample has other DNA sequences that encode this CDR3 too. The chain combines TRBV6-6 with TRBJ2-2, with 7 bases lining up with TRBD1. The CDR3 sequence is 15 residues long. The germline V gene has CDR1 MNHNY and CDR2 SVGAGI (reference sequence). Germline trimming cut 2 bases from V and 5 bases from J; bases unmatched to any gene: 5. The CDR3 region has the DNA TGTGCCAGCAGTTACCGACAGGGTGGGACCGGGGAGCTGTTTTTT. This translates into CASSYRQGGTGELFF.

The chain employs TRBV24-1 and TRBJ1-5, with 8 nucleotides matching TRBD1. Germline values: CDR1 KGHDR, CDR2 SFDVKD. CDR3 length: 18 amino acids. J was trimmed by 3 bases and V by 5 bases; bases with no gene match: 14. CDR3 in amino acids: CATSGSRDRGVVNQPQHF. The CDR3 DNA reads as TGTGCCACCAGTGGATCCCGCGACAGGGGAGTGGTCAATCAGCCCCAGCATTTT.

The chain recombines TRBV19 with TRBJ1-2; TRBD1 might be the D (5 bases). This CDR3 has 14 amino acids. Germline V gene data show CDR1 as LNHDA and CDR2 as SQIVND (reference sequence). The V gene lost 3 bases and the J gene lost 8 bases, with 16 bases spanning the gap. CDR3 DNA sequence: TGTGCCAGTAGTATTGTGGTGGAGGGGCGGGGCTACACCTTC. Residues: CASSIVVEGRGYTF.

V is TRBV4-3 and J is TRBJ2-2; D is ambiguous. V was pared by 0 bases and J by 3 bases, with 14 bases between. There are 17 residues in the CDR3. CDR1 is LGHNA and CDR2 is YSLEER in the germline V gene. The CDR3 sequence: CASSQDPELLYTGELFF. In DNA form, the CDR3 reads TGCGCCAGCAGCCAAGATCCGGAGTTATTGTACACCGGGGAGCTGTTTTTT.

The rearrangement joins TRBV30 to TRBJ2-4; a weak D match, TRBD1 (6 bases). Germline CDR1 GTSNPN, CDR2 SVGIG (reference sequence). This CDR3 has 13 residues. The V and J ends lost 1 base and 6 bases respectively, with 10 bases between them. This chain's CDR3 is CAWSGQGLNIQYF. CDR3 in DNA: TGTGCCTGGAGTGGGCAGGGGTTAAACATTCAGTACTTC.